Listed below are T cell receptor beta chains from one sample, sequenced in a study of blood T cell repertoires in COVID-19. Sequencing was performed with immunoSEQ multiplex PCR; in TCRdb, only in-frame clones are kept and a portion is missing. The sample contains hundreds of thousands of clones, 87% of which appear only once. Sequencing was carried out using peripheral blood. These TCRs come from a woman in her thirties or forties who had recovered from COVID-19. Each CDR3 is given with its conserved first and last residue.

V: TRBV3-1/TRBV3-2; CDR3: CASSRPPGGGRNEQYF
V: TRBV6-5; CDR3: CASSYSSLGVNTEAFF
V: TRBV7-8; CDR3: CASSFSVIYGYTF
V: TRBV25-1; CDR3: CASGLATLEDTQYF
V: TRBV4-3; CDR3: CASSRVIAGGFGEQFF
V: TRBV5-1; CDR3: CASSLQLETQYF
V: TRBV27; CDR3: CASSLAGPQGNSHEQYF
V: TRBV2; CDR3: CASSIYNIQYF
V: TRBV3-1/TRBV3-2; CDR3: CASSQAGTSGLDQFF
V: TRBV2; CDR3: CASSADSDYTEAFF
V: TRBV5-6; CDR3: CASSPDRLNEKLFF
V: TRBV19; CDR3: CASSRGAAWAEAFF
V: TRBV27; CDR3: CASSERGRNLREQYF
V: TRBV27; CDR3: CASSPVRSLRTDTQYF
V: TRBV15; CDR3: CATSRAGQGAYEQYF
V: TRBV6-6; CDR3: CASSPGYFEGSGEKLFF
V: TRBV19; CDR3: CASSMSLWATSQFF